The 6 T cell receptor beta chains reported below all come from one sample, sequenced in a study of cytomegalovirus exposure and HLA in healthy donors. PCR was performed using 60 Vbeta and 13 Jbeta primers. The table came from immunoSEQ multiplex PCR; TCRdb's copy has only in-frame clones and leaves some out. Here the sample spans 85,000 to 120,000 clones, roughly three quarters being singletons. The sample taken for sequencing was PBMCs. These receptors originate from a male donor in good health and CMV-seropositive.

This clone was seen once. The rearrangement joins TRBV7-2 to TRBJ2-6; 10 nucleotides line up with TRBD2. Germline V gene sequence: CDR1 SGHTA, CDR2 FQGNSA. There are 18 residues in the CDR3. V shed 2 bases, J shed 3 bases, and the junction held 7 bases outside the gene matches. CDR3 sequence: CASSLSLAGVGGANVLTF. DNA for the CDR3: TGTGCCAGCAGCTTATCCCTAGCGGGAGTGGGTGGGGCCAACGTCCTGACTTTC.

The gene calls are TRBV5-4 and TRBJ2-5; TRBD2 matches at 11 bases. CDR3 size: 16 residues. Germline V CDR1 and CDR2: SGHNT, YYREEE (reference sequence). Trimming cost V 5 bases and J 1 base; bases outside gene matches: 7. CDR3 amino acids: CASSPGLAVSQETQYF. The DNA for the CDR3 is TGTGCCAGCAGTCCGGGACTAGCGGTATCCCAAGAGACCCAGTACTTC.

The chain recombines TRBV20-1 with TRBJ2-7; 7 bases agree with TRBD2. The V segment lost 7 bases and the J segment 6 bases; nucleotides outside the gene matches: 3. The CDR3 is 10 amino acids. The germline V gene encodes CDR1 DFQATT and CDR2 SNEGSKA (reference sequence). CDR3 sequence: CSVGGGEQYF. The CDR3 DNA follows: TGCAGTGTTGGGGGGGGCGAGCAGTACTTC.

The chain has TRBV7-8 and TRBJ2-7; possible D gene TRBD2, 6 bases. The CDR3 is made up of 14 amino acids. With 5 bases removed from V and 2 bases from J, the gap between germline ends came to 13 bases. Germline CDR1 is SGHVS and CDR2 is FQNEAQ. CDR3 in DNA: TGTGCCAGCAGCCCAACGGGCGGGGCCTACGAGCAGTACTTC. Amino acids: CASSPTGGAYEQYF. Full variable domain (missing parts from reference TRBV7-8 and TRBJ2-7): GAGVSQSPRYKVAKRGQDVALRCDPISGHVSLFWYQQALGQGPEFLTYFQNEAQLDKSGLPSDRFFAERPEGSVSTLKIQRTQQEDSAVYLCASSPTGGAYEQYFGPGTRLTVT.

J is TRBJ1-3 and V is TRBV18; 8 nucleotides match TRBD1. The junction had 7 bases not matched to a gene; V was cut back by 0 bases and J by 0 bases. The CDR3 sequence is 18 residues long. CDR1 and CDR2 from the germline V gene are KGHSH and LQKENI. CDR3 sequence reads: CASSPPMGTGTSGNTIYF. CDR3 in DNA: TGTGCCAGCTCACCACCGATGGGGACAGGCACCTCTGGAAACACCATATATTTT.

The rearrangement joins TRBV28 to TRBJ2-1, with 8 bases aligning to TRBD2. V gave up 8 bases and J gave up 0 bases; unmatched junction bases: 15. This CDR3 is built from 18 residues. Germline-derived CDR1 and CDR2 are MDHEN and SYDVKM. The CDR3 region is CASRGLLAGYSSYNEQFF. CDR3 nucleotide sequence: TGTGCCAGCCGGGGGTTGCTAGCGGGCTATAGCTCCTACAATGAGCAGTTCTTC.